The present T cell receptor (beta chain) was sequenced within a study of Graves' ophthalmopathy and Graves' hyperthyroidism. This CDR3 has 14 residues. V gave up 4 bases and J gave up 7 bases, with 16 bases separating them. Per the germline V gene, CDR1 is MNHEY and CDR2 is SVGAGI. Ophthalmopathy in the donors was of moderate-to-severe activity, with CAS ≥3, NOSPECS ≥4 and duration under 3 months. Scientists amplified the TCR beta CDR3 regions from RNA transcripts. The workflow started with a first-round RT-PCR run with HTBI primers and then moved on to a second-round multiplex PCR. MiXCR, applied by TCRdb to the multiplex PCR reads, yields one record per CDR3 protein. Among some 200,000 distinct CDR3 sequences listed, approximately 28% were seen once. The table lists this clonotype with many counts.

The sample consisted of peripheral blood. The clonotype comes from a man aged 50 to 59 with Graves' ophthalmopathy. This rearrangement joins TRBV6-5 to TRBJ1-2, with D perhaps matching TRBD1 (5 bases). CDR3 protein: CASSSDPGASGYTF. DNA for the CDR3: TGTGCCAGCAGTTCCGACCCCGGGGCGAGTGGCTACACCTTC.